This TCR beta chain was identified during a study of blood T cell repertoires in COVID-19 (dated by TCRdb to 2018 to 2021). At the level of the whole study: Collaborator samples came from the United States, Italy and Spain and covered acute and convalescent phases of COVID-19. The prospective study material was composed of cDNA or gDNA derived from T cells, B-cell-depleted T cells, or PBMCs. The dataset comprised deeply sampled blood TCRbeta repertoires from subjects exposed to, actively infected with, or recovered from COVID-19. The repertoires were made available in a free public database intended to serve as a resource for research on the immune response to SARS-CoV-2. The samples were drawn from the first 160 participants of the ongoing ImmuneRACE study and from over a thousand subjects provided by 6 global collaborators. A de-identified subject ID, COVID-19 status, age in years and sex were almost always included in the sample metadata. Where HLA class I and class II types were available, the types were taken from metadata supplied by the sample provider, not from assay-based typing. The investigation overall reported the following: How much clinical and demographic metadata was included differed by source and by participant, and the metadata was provided uncurated.

On this clone itself: Its antigen is unknown. No per-base quality is available; no much larger clone lies one base away.

Collaborating institutions collected whole blood in K2EDTA tubes following their own protocols. For TCRbeta analysis, collaborators shipped samples in one of three forms: frozen whole blood, isolated PBMCs, or DNA extracted from either of those sample types. Trimmed from V: 5 bases; trimmed from J: 8 bases; junction bases lacking a gene match: 4. CDR1 LNHDA and CDR2 SQIVND are derived from the germline V gene (reference sequence). The CDR3, cysteine through phenylalanine, is 12 amino acids long. The DNA shown is the 36-base CDR3, in frame from base 1. TCRbeta CDR3 regions were amplified from genomic DNA using the immunoSEQ Assay, a bias-controlled multiplex PCR. The original methods were these. The number of nucleated cells in each sample was estimated by amplification of reference gene primers within the assay. To quantify the absolute abundance of each unique TCRbeta CDR3 rearrangement, sequence reads were collapsed and filtered. For each sample, productive Simpson clonality was calculated as the square root of Simpson's diversity index over productive rearrangements. As stored in TCRdb, this immuneACCESS dataset retains in-frame rearrangements with V and J assigned. A fraction of the clones does not appear; measured against another copy, unresolved V genes explain less than half of the discrepancy, and the remainder lacks a known reason. V, J and clone size reflect that table, while D and trimming were determined from the DNA. Here the sample has 60,000 to 70,000 clones; about 74% occur a single time. The ten largest make up 28% of the sample.

Material: peripheral blood. The receptor's source is a woman of 80 years or more with acute or convalescent COVID-19. Recombination linked TRBV19 to TRBJ1-2; TRBD1 matches 8 bases in the middle. At the DNA level, the sequence is TGTGCCAGTAGTCAGGGGGCTCGAGGCTACACCTTC. This sequence encodes CASSQGARGYTF.